This TCR beta chain was identified during a study of blood T cell repertoires in COVID-19. Method: immunoSEQ multiplex PCR; TCRdb's copy keeps in-frame clones and lacks some. The sample contains approximately 200,000 clones, roughly 80% of which appear only once. In its sample, this clone was seen a few times. Sequenced: PBMCs or T cells enriched from blood (not recorded which). The receptor was isolated from a woman aged 40-49 years with acute COVID-19.

The CDR3 DNA reads as TGCGCCAGCAAATTGGCAGGGGGGACCTACGAGCAGTACTTC. Protein sequence: CASKLAGGTYEQYF. The V call is TRBV5-1, the J call TRBJ2-7; D is possibly TRBD1 (7 bases). The CDR3 extends over 14 amino acids. Looked up from germline, CDR1 is SGHRS and CDR2 is YFSETQ. Trimming shortened V by 6 bases and J by 2 bases, and 15 bases separated the two germline ends.